The present entry profiles one T cell receptor (beta chain) with its context. Its antigen remains unknown. At one boundary the junction diverges from the germline segment, which might be a read error. This specimen comes from a study of cytomegalovirus exposure and HLA in healthy donors. Overall study results and limits: Rates of TCR association differed by HLA locus in a later analysis, with DRB1 highest and HLA-C lowest.

PCR involved 60 Vbeta and 13 Jbeta primers. Method: immunoSEQ multiplex PCR; TCRdb's copy keeps in-frame clones and lacks some. The table records 150,000 or so clones, approximately 81% of them present only once. The CDR3 has 14 amino acids. Germline V gene sequence: CDR1 SSHAT, CDR2 FNYEAQ (reference sequence). Sample: PBMCs. V usage is TRBV7-7 and J usage is TRBJ2-7; TRBD1 is a possible D gene (5 bases). The clonotype comes from a male donor in good health and CMV-seronegative. The CDR3 sequence: CASSRTPGSSEQYF. DNA for the CDR3: TGTGCTAGCAGCCGCACCCCAGGGTCCAGCGAGCAGTACTTC.